This T cell receptor (beta chain) is from a study of blood T cell repertoires in COVID-19. In the study overall: The cDNA or gDNA used as material had been derived from T cells, B-cell-depleted T cells, or PBMCs.

The CDR3 has 15 amino acids. How the authors handled the data: Amplification of reference gene primers provided the estimated nucleated cell counts. Profiling relied on immunoSEQ multiplex PCR, and the TCRdb table lists in-frame clones only, not all of them. D and trimming were read from the DNA, whereas the V and J calls and clone size are those reported in that table. The data contain 170,000 or so clones, approximately 80% of them singletons. Enrollment of patients from Seattle took place during active infection, with longitudinal follow-up. The source material was peripheral blood. This clonotype originated in a woman between 35 and 50 years old with COVID-19, enrolled during active disease. V and J are TRBV21-1 and TRBJ1-1; the tabulated D call, TRBD1, remains unverified against the DNA. TRBV21-1 is described as a pseudogene. The CDR3 loop reads CASSKERQGGTEAFF. DNA for the CDR3: TGTGCCAGCAGCAAAGAACGACAGGGTGGGACTGAAGCTTTCTTT.